Presented here are 29 T cell receptor beta chains from one specimen sequenced in a study of blood T cell repertoires in COVID-19. Sequencing was performed with immunoSEQ multiplex PCR; in TCRdb, only in-frame clones are kept and a portion is missing. The sample holds almost 250,000 clones, around 89% seen once. The material sequenced was PBMCs or T cells enriched from blood (not recorded which). These receptors all stem from a woman in her thirties who had recovered from COVID-19.

This clone was seen a handful of times. V gene TRBV7-2 combines with J gene TRBJ2-2; TRBD2 matches at 10 bases. Germline-derived CDR1 and CDR2 are SGHTA and FQGNSA. V shed 2 bases, J shed 6 bases, and the junction held 6 bases outside the gene matches. The CDR3 sequence is 16 residues long. The CDR3 loop is CASSLFTSGIAGELFF. CDR3 nucleotides: TGTGCCAGCAGCTTATTTACTAGCGGGATCGCCGGGGAGCTGTTTTTT.

The chain couples TRBV7-9 to TRBJ2-2; D might be TRBD2 (5 bases). This CDR3 has 16 amino acids. With 4 bases removed from V and 2 bases from J, the gap between germline ends came to 14 bases. Germline V lookup: CDR1 SEHNR, CDR2 FQNEAQ (reference sequence). CDR3 DNA: TGTGCCAGCAGCTCGACCGGGGTTAGAAACACCGGGGAGCTGTTTTTT. Translated, it gives CASSSTGVRNTGELFF.

The chain recombines TRBV7-2 with TRBJ1-1, with D perhaps matching TRBD1 (6 bases). Trimming shortened V by 7 bases and J by 2 bases, and 11 bases separated the two germline ends. This CDR3 region has 13 residues. Per germline, CDR1 SGHTA and CDR2 FQGNSA. Written as DNA, the CDR3 is TGTGCCAGCAAGCTGACAGGTAACACTGAAGCTTTCTTT. It is translated as CASKLTGNTEAFF.

The genes are TRBV14 and TRBJ2-2; 9 bases align to TRBD1. Germline CDR1 reads SGHDN; CDR2 reads FVKESK. This CDR3 contains 17 residues. V lost 3 bases and J lost 5; bases outside the gene matches: 10. The chain's CDR3 is CASSQGTGFIQTGELFF. In DNA form, the CDR3 reads TGTGCCAGCAGCCAGGGGACAGGGTTCATTCAGACCGGGGAGCTGTTTTTT.

Regarding this clone: One junction end disagrees with the germline gene, perhaps due to a read error. The V and J genes are TRBV18 and TRBJ2-2, with 10 bases that match TRBD2. Germline CDR1 and CDR2: KGHSH and LQKENI. The CDR3 is 15 amino acids. This chain's CDR3 is CASSPTSGNSGELFF. CDR3 nucleotide sequence: TGTGCCAGCTCACCAACTAGCGGGAACTCCGGGGAGCTGTTTTTT.

As to this clone: The same CDR3 arises from other DNA sequences in this sample as well. V is TRBV9 and J is TRBJ2-7; 9 positions agree with TRBD2. In germline, CDR1 is SGDLS, CDR2 YYNGEE. The CDR3 runs to 14 residues. J was trimmed by 0 bases and V by 3 bases; bases with no gene match: 1. The chain's CDR3 is CASSASGTSYEQYF. The CDR3 DNA reads TGTGCCAGCAGCGCTAGCGGGACCTCCTACGAGCAGTACTTC.

This chain links TRBV3-1 (or the pseudogene TRBV3-2) with TRBJ1-4; the D gene is possibly TRBD1 (6 bases). Germline CDR1 reads LGHDT; CDR2 reads YNNKEL (reference sequence). V lost 1 base and J 2 bases, leaving 14 bases between the germline ends. The CDR3 runs 17 residues. For the CDR3, the DNA is TGTGCCAGCAGCCAAGTAACAGGGTTCCCCACTAATGAAAAACTGTTTTTT. As protein: CASSQVTGFPTNEKLFF.

The V call is TRBV30, the J call TRBJ1-6; 10 bases fit TRBD1. The CDR3 loop spans 14 amino acids. The germline V gene encodes CDR1 GTSNPN and CDR2 SVGIG (reference sequence). The ends lost 2 bases at V and 9 bases at J; junction bases unmatched: 4. CDR3 in DNA: TGTGCCTGGAGTTCCCGGACAGGGGGTTCACCCCTCCACTTT. Residues: CAWSSRTGGSPLHF.

The chain carries TRBV24-1 and TRBJ2-1, with 9 bases matching TRBD2. CDR1 is KGHDR and CDR2 is SFDVKD in the germline V gene. The CDR3 contains 15 residues. After removal of 5 bases from V and 7 bases from J, the junction contained 8 bases not matched to a gene. The CDR3 protein is CATSAFSGSGNEQFF. The CDR3, as DNA: TGTGCCACCAGTGCCTTTAGCGGGAGTGGTAATGAGCAGTTCTTC.

V usage is TRBV28 and J usage is TRBJ2-2; TRBD2 matches 7 bases. V lost 8 bases to trimming and J lost 5 bases; unmatched junction nucleotides: 8. CDR3 size: 14 residues. Germline CDR1 and CDR2: MDHEN and SYDVKM. The CDR3 here is CASESPGGTGELFF. CDR3 in DNA: TGTGCCAGCGAATCCCCCGGGGGGACCGGGGAGCTGTTTTTT. The complete variable domain, with remaining parts taken from reference TRBV28 and TRBJ2-2, reads DVKVTQSSRYLVKRTGEKVFLECVQDMDHENMFWYRQDPGLGLRLIYFSYDVKMKEKGDIPEGYSVSREKKERFSLILESASTNQTSMYLCASESPGGTGELFFGEGSRLTVL.

The chain recombines TRBV2 with TRBJ2-7; D might be TRBD1 (5 bases). CDR1 SNHLY and CDR2 FYNNEI come from the germline V gene. This CDR3 has 12 residues. Trimming stripped 8 bases from V and 2 bases from J, with 10 bases between. The chain's CDR3 is CASGKGPYEQYF. The CDR3 DNA reads as TGTGCCAGCGGTAAGGGGCCCTACGAGCAGTACTTC.

The chain uses TRBV6-4 and TRBJ2-1; 11 bases are shared with TRBD2. The CDR3 runs 14 residues. Trimming took 8 bases from V and 9 from J; bases not matched to a gene: 9. Germline-derived CDR1 and CDR2 are MRHNA and SNTAGT. CDR3 DNA: TGTGCCAGCTATGAACTAGCGGGAGAAAGTGAGCAGTTCTTC. Protein: CASYELAGESEQFF.

This chain uses TRBV11-2 with TRBJ2-7, with 8 bases matching TRBD1. The CDR3 runs to 15 residues. The J segment lost 5 bases and the V segment lost 5 bases, leaving 11 bases of the junction unmatched. Per the germline V gene, CDR1 is SGHAT and CDR2 is FQNNGV. The CDR3 here is CASSPPLGQAHEQYF. Written as DNA, the CDR3 is TGTGCCAGCAGCCCACCCCTGGGACAGGCCCACGAGCAGTACTTC. Full variable domain (rest looked up from reference TRBV11-2 and TRBJ2-7): EAGVAQSPRYKIIEKRQSVAFWCNPISGHATLYWYQQILGQGPKLLIQFQNNGVVDDSQLPKDRFSAERLKGVDSTLKIQPAKLEDSAVYLCASSPPLGQAHEQYFGPGTRLTVT.

V gene TRBV28 combines with J gene TRBJ1-2; D is ambiguous. The CDR3 length is 14 residues. Germline V gene sequence: CDR1 MDHEN, CDR2 SYDVKM. The V and J ends lost 7 bases and 1 base respectively, with 13 bases between them. The CDR3 DNA reads TGTGCCAGCATGGGCAGTCCGATTAACTATGGCTACACCTTC. Encoded protein: CASMGSPINYGYTF.

This clone was detected a few times. The rearrangement joins TRBV28 to TRBJ1-5; 8 nucleotides agree with TRBD1. Germline loops: CDR1 MDHEN, CDR2 SYDVKM. The CDR3 totals 15 residues. J was trimmed by 6 bases and V by 7 bases; bases with no gene match: 11. The chain's CDR3 is CASTTGQGIGQPQHF. CDR3 nucleotide sequence: TGTGCCAGCACTACCGGACAGGGCATAGGTCAGCCCCAGCATTTT.

The chain uses TRBV19 and TRBJ1-2; 7 bases match TRBD1. Germline V gene lookup returns CDR1 LNHDA and CDR2 SQIVND (reference sequence). V lost 6 bases to trimming and J lost 10 bases; unmatched junction nucleotides: 11. The CDR3 is 13 amino acids. As DNA, the CDR3 is TGTGCCAGTAGCCCCCGGGACAGCTACGACTACACCTTC. Translation gives CASSPRDSYDYTF.

The V call is TRBV5-1, the J call TRBJ2-7; possible D gene TRBD1, 5 bases. V was cut by 0 bases and J by 4 bases, with 11 bases left in between. CDR3 length: 14 residues. The germline CDR1 and CDR2 sequences are SGHRS and YFSETQ. CDR3 loop: CASSLEGAQYEQYF. The CDR3 DNA is TGCGCCAGCAGCTTGGAAGGGGCCCAATACGAGCAGTACTTC.

The CDR3 region is CASSRQGDSPLHF. For the CDR3, the DNA is TGTGCCAGCAGTCGACAGGGGGATTCACCCCTCCACTTT. The chain joins TRBV25-1 to TRBJ1-6; 9 nucleotides line up with TRBD1. Trimming cost V 5 bases and J 8 bases; bases outside gene matches: 1. This CDR3 comprises 13 residues. Germline values: CDR1 MGHDK, CDR2 SYGVNS.

V is TRBV4-1 and J is TRBJ2-2; TRBD2 might be the D (5 bases). The CDR3 runs 14 residues. Per the germline V gene, CDR1 is MGHRA and CDR2 is YSYEKL. Deletions cut 3 bases from V and 5 bases from J, with 10 bases between. CDR3 DNA sequence: TGCGCCAGCAGCCACTTCCGGGATACCGGGGAGCTGTTTTTT. Translated, it gives CASSHFRDTGELFF.

The chain has TRBV15 and TRBJ2-1, with D possibly matching TRBD2 (6 bases). With 4 bases removed from V and 2 bases from J, the gap between germline ends came to 12 bases. Germline CDR1 is LNHNV and CDR2 is YYDKDF (reference sequence). There are 15 residues in the CDR3. CDR3 amino acids: CATSKSSATYNEQFF. DNA for the CDR3: TGTGCCACCAGCAAATCTAGCGCGACCTACAATGAGCAGTTCTTC.

Remarks on this clone: The germline gene is not matched at one end of the junction; a read error may be the cause. V usage is TRBV2 and J usage is TRBJ1-2; D possibly corresponds to TRBD1 (5 bases). The CDR3 runs to 17 residues. Per the germline V gene, CDR1 is SNHLY and CDR2 is FYNNEI. CDR3 nucleotide sequence: TGTGCCAGCAGTGAAGCGGGCCGAAACAGGCCAAACTATGGCTACATCTTC. Translated, it gives CASSEAGRNRPNYGYIF.

This sequence joins TRBV2 and TRBJ2-7, with D perhaps matching TRBD2 (5 bases). The CDR3 is made up of 13 amino acids. Between the trimmed V and J ends, which lost 6 bases and 0 bases, there was a span of 9 bases. CDR1 and CDR2 from the germline V gene are SNHLY and FYNNEI. In DNA form, the CDR3 reads TGTGCCAGCAGGGACTTCAGCTCCTACGAGCAGTACTTC. Encoded protein: CASRDFSSYEQYF.

This clone was detected many times. This chain links TRBV6-5 with TRBJ1-2; D is ambiguous. Per germline, CDR1 MNHEY and CDR2 SVGAGI. The CDR3 has 12 amino acids. The ends were cut back, 5 bases at V and 8 bases at J, with 12 bases in the middle. For the CDR3, the DNA is TGTGCCAGCAGTAACCCACTAGGCGGCTACACCTTC. Its translation is CASSNPLGGYTF.

This rearrangement joins TRBV7-2 to TRBJ1-5; a weak D match, TRBD1 (5 bases). Per germline, CDR1 SGHTA and CDR2 FQGNSA. With 2 bases removed from V and 0 bases from J, the gap between germline ends came to 17 bases. The CDR3 consists of 18 residues. The CDR3 loop reads CASSLKWTGGSSNQPQHF. The CDR3 DNA follows: TGTGCCAGCAGCTTAAAGTGGACTGGGGGGTCTAGCAATCAGCCCCAGCATTTT. Complete variable domain (other parts from reference TRBV7-2 and TRBJ1-5): GAGVSQSPSNKVTEKGKDVELRCDPISGHTALYWYRQSLGQGLEFLIYFQGNSAPDKSGLPSDRFSAERTGGSVSTLTIQRTQQEDSAVYLCASSLKWTGGSSNQPQHFGDGTRLSIL.

The sample holds one count of this clone. The chain is built from TRBV6-5 and TRBJ1-2; 10 bases map to TRBD1. Germline CDR1 reads MNHEY; CDR2 reads SVGAGI. The CDR3 runs 16 residues. Trimming took 4 bases from V and 2 from J; bases not matched to a gene: 7. In DNA, the CDR3 is TGTGCCAGCAGTTTTCGACGGACAGGGGGGAACTATGGCTACACCTTC. Translated: CASSFRRTGGNYGYTF.

V gene TRBV28 combines with J gene TRBJ1-2, with D perhaps TRBD1 (6 bases). CDR1 MDHEN and CDR2 SYDVKM come from the germline V gene. This CDR3 comprises 14 residues. V was cut by 10 bases and J by 7 bases, with 22 bases left in between. CDR3 sequence reads: CAIRDDRILGGYTF. In DNA form, the CDR3 reads TGTGCCATCCGGGACGACAGGATCTTGGGTGGCTACACCTTC.

V and J are TRBV7-2 and TRBJ1-6; D remains ambiguous. The ends were cut back, 1 base at V and 16 bases at J, with 20 bases in the middle. CDR1 is SGHTA and CDR2 is FQGNSA in the germline V gene. The CDR3 extends over 15 amino acids. The CDR3 DNA reads as TGTGCCAGCAGCTTAGTTCGGCCGACTGAATCCTTTCTCCACTTT. Amino acid sequence: CASSLVRPTESFLHF.

The V gene is TRBV27, the J gene TRBJ1-2; 9 nucleotides agree with TRBD1. This CDR3 region has 14 residues. Germline V gives CDR1 MNHEY, CDR2 SMNVEV (reference sequence). The V segment lost 5 bases and the J segment 8 bases; nucleotides outside the gene matches: 9. This CDR3 reads CASSTTGGIRGYTF. In DNA form, the CDR3 reads TGTGCCAGCAGTACGACAGGGGGAATTAGAGGCTACACCTTC.

The chain carries TRBV19 and TRBJ2-7; TRBD1 agrees at 9 bases. V lost 6 bases, J lost 2 bases, and 8 bases stayed unmatched. The CDR3 extends over 15 amino acids. Germline CDR1 reads LNHDA; CDR2 reads SQIVND (reference sequence). The CDR3 nucleotides are TGTGCCAGTAGCCCCTCCGGGACAGGGACCTACGAGCAGTACTTC. Translating it yields CASSPSGTGTYEQYF.